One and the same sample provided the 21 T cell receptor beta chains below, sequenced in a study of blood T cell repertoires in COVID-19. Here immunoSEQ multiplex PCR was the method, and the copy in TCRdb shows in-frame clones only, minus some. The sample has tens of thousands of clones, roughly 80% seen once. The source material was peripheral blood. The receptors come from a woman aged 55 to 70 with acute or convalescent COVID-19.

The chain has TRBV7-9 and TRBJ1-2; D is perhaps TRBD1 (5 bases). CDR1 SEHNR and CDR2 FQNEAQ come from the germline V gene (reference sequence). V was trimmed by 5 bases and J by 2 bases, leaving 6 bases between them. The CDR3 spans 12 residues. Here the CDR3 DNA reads TGTGCCAGCAGCCCAGGGAACTATGGCTACACCTTC. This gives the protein CASSPGNYGYTF.

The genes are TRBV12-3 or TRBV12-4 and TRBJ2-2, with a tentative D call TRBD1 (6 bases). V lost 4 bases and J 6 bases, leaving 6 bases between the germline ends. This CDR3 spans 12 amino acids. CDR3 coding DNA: TGTGCCAGCAGTTGGGGGCCCGGGGAGCTGTTTTTT. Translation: CASSWGPGELFF.

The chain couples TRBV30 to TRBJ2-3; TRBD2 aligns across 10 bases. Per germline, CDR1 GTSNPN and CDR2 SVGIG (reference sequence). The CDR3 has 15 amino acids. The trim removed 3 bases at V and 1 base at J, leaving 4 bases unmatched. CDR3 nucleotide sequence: TGTGCCTGGAGCATCGGGACTAGCGGCACAGATACGCAGTATTTT. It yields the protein CAWSIGTSGTDTQYF.

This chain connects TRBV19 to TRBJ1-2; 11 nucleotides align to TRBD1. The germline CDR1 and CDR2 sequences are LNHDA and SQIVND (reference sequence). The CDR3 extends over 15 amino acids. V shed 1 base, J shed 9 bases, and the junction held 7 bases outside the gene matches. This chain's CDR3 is CASSIGTGGRNRYTF. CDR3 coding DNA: TGTGCCAGTAGTATAGGGACAGGGGGCCGGAATCGCTACACCTTC.

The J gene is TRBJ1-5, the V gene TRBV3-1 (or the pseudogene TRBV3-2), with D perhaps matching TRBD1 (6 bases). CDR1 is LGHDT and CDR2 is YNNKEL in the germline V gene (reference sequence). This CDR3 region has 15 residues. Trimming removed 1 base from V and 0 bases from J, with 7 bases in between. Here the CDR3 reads CASSQGTDSNQPQHF. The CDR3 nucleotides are TGTGCCAGCAGCCAAGGGACAGATAGCAATCAGCCCCAGCATTTT.

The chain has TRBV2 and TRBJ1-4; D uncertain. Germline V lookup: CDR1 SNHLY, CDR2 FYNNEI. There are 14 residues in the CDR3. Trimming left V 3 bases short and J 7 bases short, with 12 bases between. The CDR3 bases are TGTGCCAGCAGTGATCGTCAGCGGGTTGAAAAACTGTTTTTT. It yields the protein CASSDRQRVEKLFF.

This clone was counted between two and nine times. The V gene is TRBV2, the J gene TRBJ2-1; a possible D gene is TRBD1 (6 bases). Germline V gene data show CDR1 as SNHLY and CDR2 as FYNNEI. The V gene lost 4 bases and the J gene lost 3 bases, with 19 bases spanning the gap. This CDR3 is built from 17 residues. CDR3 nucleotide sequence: TGTGCCAGCAGTGCCCAAGTACTAACAGGGAACTACAATGAGCAGTTCTTC. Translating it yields CASSAQVLTGNYNEQFF.

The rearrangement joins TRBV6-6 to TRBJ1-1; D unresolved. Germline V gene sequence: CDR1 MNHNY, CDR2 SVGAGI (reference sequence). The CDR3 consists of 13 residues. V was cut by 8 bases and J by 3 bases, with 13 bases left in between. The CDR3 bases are TGTGCCAGCCGCTTAAGCCACGACACTGAAGCTTTCTTT. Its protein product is CASRLSHDTEAFF.

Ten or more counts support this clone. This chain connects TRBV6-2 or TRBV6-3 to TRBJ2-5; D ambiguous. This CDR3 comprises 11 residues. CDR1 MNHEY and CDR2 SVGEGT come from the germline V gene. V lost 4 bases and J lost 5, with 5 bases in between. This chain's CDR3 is CASSSRETQYF. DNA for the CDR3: TGTGCCAGCAGTTCCAGGGAGACCCAGTACTTC.

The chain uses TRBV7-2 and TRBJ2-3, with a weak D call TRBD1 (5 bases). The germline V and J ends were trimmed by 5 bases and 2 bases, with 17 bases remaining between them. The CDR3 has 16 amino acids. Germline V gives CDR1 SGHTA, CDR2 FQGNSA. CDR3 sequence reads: CASSAPTPGNTDTQYF. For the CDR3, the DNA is TGTGCCAGCAGCGCACCGACACCAGGGAACACAGATACGCAGTATTTT.

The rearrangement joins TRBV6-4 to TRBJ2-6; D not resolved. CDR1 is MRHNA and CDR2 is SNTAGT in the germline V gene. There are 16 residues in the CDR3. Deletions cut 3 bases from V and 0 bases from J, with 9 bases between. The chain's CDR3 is CASSESGSSGANVLTF. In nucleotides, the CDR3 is TGTGCCAGCAGTGAATCAGGATCCTCTGGGGCCAACGTCCTGACTTTC.

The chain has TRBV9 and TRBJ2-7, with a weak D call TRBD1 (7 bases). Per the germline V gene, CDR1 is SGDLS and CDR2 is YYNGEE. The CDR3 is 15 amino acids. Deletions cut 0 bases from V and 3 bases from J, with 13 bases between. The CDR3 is CASSVGAGGGYEQYF. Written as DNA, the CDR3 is TGTGCCAGCAGCGTAGGGGCAGGGGGAGGCTACGAGCAGTACTTC.

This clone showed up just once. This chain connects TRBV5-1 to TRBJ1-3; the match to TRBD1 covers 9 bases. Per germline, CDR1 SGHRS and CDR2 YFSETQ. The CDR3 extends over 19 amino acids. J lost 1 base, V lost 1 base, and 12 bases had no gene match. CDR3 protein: CASSLRGQGKLESGNTIYF. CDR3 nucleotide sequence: TGCGCCAGCAGCTTGAGGGGACAGGGAAAACTAGAATCTGGAAACACCATATATTTT.

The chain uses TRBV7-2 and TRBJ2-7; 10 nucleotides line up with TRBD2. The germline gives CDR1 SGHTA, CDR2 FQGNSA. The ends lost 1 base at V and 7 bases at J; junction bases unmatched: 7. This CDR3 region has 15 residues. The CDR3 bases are TGTGCCAGCAGCTTAGTTGGGACTAGCGTTGGGGAGCAGTACTTC. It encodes CASSLVGTSVGEQYF.

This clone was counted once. The CDR3 is CASKLAGGFSSYNEQFF. In nucleotides, the CDR3 is TGTGCCAGCAAACTAGCGGGGGGGTTCAGCTCCTACAATGAGCAGTTCTTC. V is TRBV28 and J is TRBJ2-1; 13 bases agree with TRBD2. Germline CDR1 MDHEN, CDR2 SYDVKM. This CDR3 contains 17 residues. Trimming cost V 7 bases and J 0 bases; bases outside gene matches: 6.

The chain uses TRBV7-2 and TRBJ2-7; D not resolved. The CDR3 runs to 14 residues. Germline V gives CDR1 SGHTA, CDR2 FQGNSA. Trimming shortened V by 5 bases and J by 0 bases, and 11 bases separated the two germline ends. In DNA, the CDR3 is TGTGCCAGCAGCCCCACGTACAGCTCCTACGAGCAGTACTTC. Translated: CASSPTYSSYEQYF. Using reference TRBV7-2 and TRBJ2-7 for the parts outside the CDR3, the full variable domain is GAGVSQSPSNKVTEKGKDVELRCDPISGHTALYWYRQSLGQGLEFLIYFQGNSAPDKSGLPSDRFSAERTGGSVSTLTIQRTQQEDSAVYLCASSPTYSSYEQYFGPGTRLTVT.

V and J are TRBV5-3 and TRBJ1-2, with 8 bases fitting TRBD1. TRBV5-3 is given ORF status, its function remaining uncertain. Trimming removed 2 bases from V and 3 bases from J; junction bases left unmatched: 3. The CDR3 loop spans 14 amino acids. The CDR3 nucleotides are TGTGCCAGAAGCTTCAGGGGGCGCTACTATGGCTACACCTTC. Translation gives CARSFRGRYYGYTF.

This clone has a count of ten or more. The CDR3 is CASSLAPDIYTQYF. CDR3 nucleotide sequence: TGTGCCAGCAGCTTGGCCCCCGACATCTATACGCAGTATTTT. The chain uses TRBV5-6 and TRBJ2-3; D call uncertain. Trimming took 0 bases from V and 7 from J, leaving 12 bases between them. This CDR3 contains 14 residues. The germline gives CDR1 SGHDT, CDR2 YYEEEE.

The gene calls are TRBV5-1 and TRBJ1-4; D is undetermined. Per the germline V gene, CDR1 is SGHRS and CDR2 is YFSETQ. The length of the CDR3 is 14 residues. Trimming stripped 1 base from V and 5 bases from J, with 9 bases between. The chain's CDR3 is CASSLRGKNEKLFF. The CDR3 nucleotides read TGCGCCAGCAGCTTGCGAGGGAAGAATGAAAAACTGTTTTTT.

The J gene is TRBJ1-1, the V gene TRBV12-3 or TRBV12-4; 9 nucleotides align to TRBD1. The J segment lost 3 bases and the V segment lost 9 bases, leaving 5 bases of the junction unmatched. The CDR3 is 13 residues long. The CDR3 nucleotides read TGTGCCAGTTTTAGACAGGGGGACACTGAAGCTTTCTTT. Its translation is CASFRQGDTEAFF.

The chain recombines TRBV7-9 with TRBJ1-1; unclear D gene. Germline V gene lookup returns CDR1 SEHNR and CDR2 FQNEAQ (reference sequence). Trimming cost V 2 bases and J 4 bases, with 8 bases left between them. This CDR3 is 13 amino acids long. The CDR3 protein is CASSLFPGTEAFF. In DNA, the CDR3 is TGTGCCAGCAGCTTATTCCCCGGCACTGAAGCTTTCTTT.